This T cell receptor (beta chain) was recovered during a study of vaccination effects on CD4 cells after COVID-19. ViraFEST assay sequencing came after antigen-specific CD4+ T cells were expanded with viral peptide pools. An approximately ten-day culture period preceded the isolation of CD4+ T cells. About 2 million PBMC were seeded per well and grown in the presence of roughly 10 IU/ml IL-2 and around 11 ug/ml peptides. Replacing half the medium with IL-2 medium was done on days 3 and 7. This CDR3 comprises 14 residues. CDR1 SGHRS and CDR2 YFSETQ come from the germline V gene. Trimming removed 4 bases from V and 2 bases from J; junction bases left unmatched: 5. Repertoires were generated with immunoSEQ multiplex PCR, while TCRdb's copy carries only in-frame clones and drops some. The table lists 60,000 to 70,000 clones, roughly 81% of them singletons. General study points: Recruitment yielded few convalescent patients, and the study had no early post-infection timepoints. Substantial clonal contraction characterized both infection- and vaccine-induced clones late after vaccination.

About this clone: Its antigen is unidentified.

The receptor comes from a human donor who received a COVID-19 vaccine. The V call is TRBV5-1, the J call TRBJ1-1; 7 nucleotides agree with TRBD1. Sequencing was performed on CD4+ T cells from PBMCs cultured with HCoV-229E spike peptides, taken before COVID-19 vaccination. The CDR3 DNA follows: TGCGCCAGCAGCAAGACAGGGTCCAACACTGAAGCTTTCTTT. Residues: CASSKTGSNTEAFF.